This T cell receptor (beta chain) was found in a study of T cell repertoires in cytomegalovirus infection. Study in general: It was recently identified HLA-C-restricted and well-studied HLA-B-restricted CMV epitopes that the study used. Carrying CMV and the relevant HLA type showed in public TCR beta signatures.

Study-level results: Dominating the ex vivo response were HLA-C-restricted CMV-specific TCR beta clonotypes.

The CDR3 is made up of 16 amino acids. The V gene lost 4 bases and the J gene lost 0 bases, with 15 bases spanning the gap. Germline values: CDR1 MNHEY, CDR2 SMNVEV (reference sequence). In regard to this clonotype: Its antigen is unknown.

TCRdb used MiXCR to reprocess the reads, holding one entry per CDR3 protein. Of 300,000 to 400,000 distinct CDR3 sequences listed, almost 30% are singletons. The rearrangement joins TRBV27 to TRBJ1-1, with D unresolved. Sequencing was performed on cultured PBMCs, taken from culture after CMV antigen stimulation. The clonotype was recovered from a human donor in good health (CMV status not recorded). Some clones in this sample may be carry-over from other donors' samples. This chain's CDR3 is CASSSGVFGLNTEAFF. The CDR3 DNA reads TGTGCCAGCAGTTCCGGGGTCTTTGGGTTGAACACTGAAGCTTTCTTT.